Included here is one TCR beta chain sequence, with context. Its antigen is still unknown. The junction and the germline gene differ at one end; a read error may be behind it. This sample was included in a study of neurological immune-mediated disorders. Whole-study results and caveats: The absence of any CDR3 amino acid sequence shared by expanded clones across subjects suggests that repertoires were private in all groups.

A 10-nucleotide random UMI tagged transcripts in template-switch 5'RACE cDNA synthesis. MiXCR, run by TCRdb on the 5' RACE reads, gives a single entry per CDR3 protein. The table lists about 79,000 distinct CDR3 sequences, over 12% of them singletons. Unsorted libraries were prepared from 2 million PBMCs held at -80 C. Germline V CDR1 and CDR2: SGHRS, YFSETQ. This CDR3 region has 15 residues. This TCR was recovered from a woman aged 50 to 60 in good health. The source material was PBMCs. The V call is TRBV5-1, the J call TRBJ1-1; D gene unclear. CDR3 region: CDSSLSPEDGTEAFF. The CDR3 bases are TGCGACAGCAGCTTGAGCCCGGAGGATGGCACTGAAGCTTTCTTT.